This is a list of T cell receptor beta chains from one sample in a study of blood T cell repertoires in COVID-19. The method was immunoSEQ multiplex PCR; TCRdb's version includes in-frame clones alone and lacks a portion of them. The top ten hold over 1.5% of the sample, which has some 150,000 clones, about 91% seen once. Specimen: peripheral blood. The receptors come from a woman in her fifties or sixties with acute or convalescent COVID-19. CDR3s include the opening cysteine and the closing phenylalanine or tryptophan. The D gene is left open where the match is weak. Only part of the rows carry a size: once, few, many, or a class if the clone is expanded.

size: NA; J: TRBJ1-4; V: TRBV6-5; D: NA; CDR3: CASRVGDGEKLFF; DNA: TGTGCCAGCAGGGTAGGAGACGGTGAAAAACTGTTTTTT
size: NA; J: TRBJ1-6; V: TRBV7-9; D: NA; CDR3: CASSLSGKNSPLHF; DNA: TGTGCCAGCAGCTTATCAGGGAAGAATTCACCCCTCCACTTT
size: NA; J: TRBJ2-1; V: TRBV30; D: TRBD2; CDR3: CAWRLAGGLVNEQFF; DNA: TGTGCCTGGAGATTAGCGGGGGGACTTGTAAATGAGCAGTTCTTC
size: NA; J: TRBJ1-1; V: TRBV7-2; D: NA; CDR3: CASSLRGWGLGAFF; DNA: TGTGCCAGCAGCTTAAGGGGTTGGGGGCTGGGAGCTTTCTTT
size: NA; J: TRBJ2-5; V: TRBV2; D: NA; CDR3: CASSDSLIRETQYF; DNA: TGTGCCAGCAGCGACTCCTTAATTAGGGAGACCCAGTACTTC
size: NA; J: TRBJ1-5; V: TRBV24-1; D: NA; CDR3: CATRDRWDQPQHF; DNA: TGTGCCACCAGAGACAGGTGGGATCAGCCCCAGCATTTT
size: once; J: TRBJ2-6; V: TRBV7-6; D: NA; CDR3: CASSFSGPGANVLTF; DNA: TGTGCCAGCAGCTTCTCAGGGCCTGGGGCCAACGTCCTGACTTTC
size: NA; J: TRBJ2-3; V: TRBV9; D: TRBD2; CDR3: CASSVGGGVADTQYF; DNA: TGTGCCAGCAGCGTAGGCGGGGGGGTCGCAGATACGCAGTATTTT
size: few; J: TRBJ2-6; V: TRBV4-3; D: NA; CDR3: CASSPGKDGSGANVLTF; DNA: TGCGCCAGCAGCCCGGGAAAAGATGGCTCTGGGGCCAACGTCCTGACTTTC
size: NA; J: TRBJ1-4; V: TRBV7-2; D: TRBD1; CDR3: CASSLAATGRNEKLFF; DNA: TGTGCCAGCAGCTTAGCGGCGACAGGGCGGAATGAAAAACTGTTTTTT